The rows below give T cell receptor beta chains drawn from one sample of a study of spatial heterogeneity in lung cancer. MiXCR, applied by TCRdb to the 5' RACE reads, yields one record per CDR3 protein. The sample holds about 61,000 distinct CDR3 sequences, 6.3% seen once. The material sequenced was PBMCs, taken at surgery. The receptors shown here come from a female donor with early-stage non-small cell lung cancer. The CDR3 runs from the conserved cysteine through the conserved F or W. The D gene is left open where the match is weak. Clone size, where shown, is once, few, many, or a class for clones that have expanded.

clone size,D gene,J gene,V gene,CDR3 DNA,CDR3 protein
many,NA,TRBJ2-7,TRBV7-9,TGTGCCAGCAGCGCACAGACTTCCTACGAGCAGTACTTC,CASSAQTSYEQYF
many,NA,TRBJ2-3,TRBV11-2,TGTGCCAGCACCCGGGGCACAGATACGCAGTATTTT,CASTRGTDTQYF
many,TRBD1,TRBJ2-3,TRBV5-1,TGCGCCAGCAGCTTTCGGCCAGGGGGCGCAGATACGCAGTATTTT,CASSFRPGGADTQYF
many,NA,TRBJ2-1,TRBV12-3/TRBV12-4,TGTGCCAGCAGTTCTGAGCTAGGGGGGGCGAGAAACAATGAGCAGTTCTTC,CASSSELGGARNNEQFF
NA,NA,TRBJ2-3,TRBV20-1,TGCAGTGCTGGAAGACTAGTAGATACGCAGTATTTT,CSAGRLVDTQYF
many,TRBD1,TRBJ2-6,TRBV29-1,TGCAGCGTAGCGAAAGGACAGGGTCTGGCTGGGGCCAACGTCCTGACTTTC,CSVAKGQGLAGANVLTF
few,TRBD1,TRBJ2-2,TRBV7-3,TGTGCCAGCAGCTTCGACAGGGAACAAACCGGGGAGCTGTTTTTT,CASSFDREQTGELFF
many,TRBD1,TRBJ2-5,TRBV6-1,TGTGCCAGCGTCAGGGGGTCCGAGGAGACCCAGTACTTC,CASVRGSEETQYF
many,NA,TRBJ1-5,TRBV5-1,TGCGCCAGCAGCCCGTTCGGAGGGGTCGATCAGCCCCAGCATTTT,CASSPFGGVDQPQHF
few,TRBD2,TRBJ2-7,TRBV10-3,TGTGCCATCAGGGCGGGGGGGACCTCCTACGAGCAGTACTTC,CAIRAGGTSYEQYF
NA,NA,TRBJ1-3,TRBV9,TGTGCCAGCAGCGTAGAGGGACCTGGAAACACCATATATTTT,CASSVEGPGNTIYF
many,NA,TRBJ1-2,TRBV29-1,TGCAGCGTTGAAGACGAACGGACTCCGTATGGCTACACCTTC,CSVEDERTPYGYTF
NA,NA,TRBJ2-5,TRBV9,TGTGCCAGCAGCGTAGGCGGACTTCAAGAGACCCAGTACTTC,CASSVGGLQETQYF
many,NA,TRBJ1-3,TRBV20-1,TGCAGTGCTAGAGATGAGGGGTCCTCTGGAAACACCATATATTTT,CSARDEGSSGNTIYF
few,NA,TRBJ2-3,TRBV21-1,TGTGCCAGCAGCAGAACCGGGACTTCGGCGCCATTTAGCACAGATACGCAGTATTTT,CASSRTGTSAPFSTDTQYF
many,TRBD1,TRBJ1-2,TRBV20-1,TGCAGTGCTAGGGGACAGGGGGCAGACTATGGCTACACCTTC,CSARGQGADYGYTF
many,TRBD1,TRBJ2-3,TRBV9,TGTGCCAGCAGCCCACGGGGGACAGGGTGGACAGATACGCAGTATTTT,CASSPRGTGWTDTQYF
many,NA,TRBJ1-5,TRBV3-1,TGTGCCAGCAGCCACTATAGCAATCAGCCCCAGCATTTT,CASSHYSNQPQHF
many,NA,TRBJ1-2,TRBV27,TGTGCCAGCAGTTTACTGGAGAACTATGGCTACACCTTC,CASSLLENYGYTF
NA,NA,TRBJ1-1,TRBV6-1,TGTGCCAGCAGTGAACTGGGGGCCTCACACGCTTTCTTT,CASSELGASHAFF
many,NA,TRBJ1-1,TRBV27,TGTGCCAGCAGTTTGGGGGGGGTCCCTGAAGCTTTCTTT,CASSLGGVPEAFF
few,NA,TRBJ1-2,TRBV30,TGTGCCTGGAGTGTCCCCCGGGACGGTCACTATGGCTACACCTTC,CAWSVPRDGHYGYTF
many,NA,TRBJ2-1,TRBV11-2,TGTGCCAGCAGCTCCGGACTTGCCAGGCAGTTCTTC,CASSSGLARQFF
few,NA,TRBJ1-5,TRBV10-2,TGCGCCAGCAGCCTGGGGGCGGCTCAGCCCCAGCATTTT,CASSLGAAQPQHF
many,NA,TRBJ2-5,TRBV7-2,TGTGCCAGCAGATTCGGGACGGAAAGAGAGACCCAGTACTTC,CASRFGTERETQYF
many,NA,TRBJ2-7,TRBV20-1,TGCAGTGCTAGAATAGGGTCCTACGAGCAGTACTTC,CSARIGSYEQYF
many,NA,TRBJ2-3,TRBV27,TGTGCCAGCAGTTTGTGGGGAACCGATACGCAGTATTTT,CASSLWGTDTQYF
many,NA,TRBJ1-4,TRBV7-9,TGTGCCAGCAGCTTGGGCCCCGATGAAAAACTGTTTTTT,CASSLGPDEKLFF
many,TRBD2,TRBJ2-1,TRBV10-3,TGTGCCATCAGTGAGAGTGACGGCGGGAGTCAGTTCTTC,CAISESDGGSQFF
few,TRBD1,TRBJ1-5,TRBV12-3/TRBV12-4,TGTGCCAGCAGTTGGACAGGGAATCAGCCCCAGCATTTT,CASSWTGNQPQHF
many,NA,TRBJ1-1,TRBV5-1,TGCGCCAGCAGCCTGGACACAATGAACACTGAAGCTTTCTTT,CASSLDTMNTEAFF
once,NA,TRBJ2-6,TRBV13,TGTGCCAGCAGTATCGGGCAGGGAATGGCCAACGTCCTGACTTTC,CASSIGQGMANVLTF
many,NA,TRBJ2-1,TRBV2,TGTGCCAGCAGTGTTCTAGGCCCCTACAATGAGCAGTTCTTC,CASSVLGPYNEQFF
few,TRBD1,TRBJ1-5,TRBV7-3,TGTGCCAGCAGCCGCTACATTGGACAGGGGAGTCTAAGCAATCAGCCCCAGCATTTT,CASSRYIGQGSLSNQPQHF
many,TRBD1,TRBJ1-6,TRBV12-3/TRBV12-4,TGTGCCAGCACCGAAGGGGGCAGCCTTAGCTCCTATAATTCACCCCTCCACTTT,CASTEGGSLSSYNSPLHF
NA,NA,TRBJ1-5,TRBV28,TGTGCCAGCAGTAGATCGGATGTTTTCCATAGCAATCAGCCCCAGCATTTT,CASSRSDVFHSNQPQHF
few,NA,TRBJ2-1,TRBV28,TGTGCCAGCAGTCCTCCGGGCCTTTCAGGACGCAATGAGCAGTTCTTC,CASSPPGLSGRNEQFF
many,TRBD1,TRBJ1-2,TRBV20-1,TGCAGTGCTAGATCGCAGGGGGCAGGAGGCTACACCTTC,CSARSQGAGGYTF
few,NA,TRBJ2-7,TRBV18,TGTGCCAGCTCGCGAACCCCTTCGACAGTTTCCTCCTACGAGCAGTACTTC,CASSRTPSTVSSYEQYF
many,NA,TRBJ2-5,TRBV30,TGTGCCTGGAGTGCCGACCCTGCGACCCAGTACTTC,CAWSADPATQYF
NA,NA,TRBJ2-2,TRBV9,TGTGCCAGCAGCGCCACGATCCCGAACACCGGGGAGCTGTTTTTT,CASSATIPNTGELFF
NA,NA,TRBJ2-3,TRBV5-4,TGTGCCAGCAGCTTGGCGGCCTACGAACCAGATACGCAGTATTTT,CASSLAAYEPDTQYF